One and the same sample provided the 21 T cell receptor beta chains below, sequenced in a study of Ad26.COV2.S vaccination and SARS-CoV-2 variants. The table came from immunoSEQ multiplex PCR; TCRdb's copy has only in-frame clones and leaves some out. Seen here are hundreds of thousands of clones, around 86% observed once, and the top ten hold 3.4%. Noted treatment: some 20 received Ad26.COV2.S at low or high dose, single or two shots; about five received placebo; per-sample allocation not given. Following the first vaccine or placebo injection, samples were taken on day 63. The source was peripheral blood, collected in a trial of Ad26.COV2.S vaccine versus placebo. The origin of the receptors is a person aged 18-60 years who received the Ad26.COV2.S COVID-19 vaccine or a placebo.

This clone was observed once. CDR3 in amino acids: CASTRTGMDNSPLHF. In nucleotides, the CDR3 is TGCGCCAGCACCAGGACAGGGATGGATAATTCACCCCTCCACTTT. The V and J genes are TRBV5-1 and TRBJ1-6; 8 positions agree with TRBD1. The germline V gene encodes CDR1 SGHRS and CDR2 YFSETQ. The CDR3 contains 15 residues. Germline trimming cut 6 bases from V and 5 bases from J; bases unmatched to any gene: 7.

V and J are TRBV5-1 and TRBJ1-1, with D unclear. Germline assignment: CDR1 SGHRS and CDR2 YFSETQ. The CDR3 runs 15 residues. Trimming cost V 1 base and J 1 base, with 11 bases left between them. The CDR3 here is CASSLWPNSNTEAFF. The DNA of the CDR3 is TGCGCCAGCAGCTTGTGGCCAAATTCGAACACTGAAGCTTTCTTT.

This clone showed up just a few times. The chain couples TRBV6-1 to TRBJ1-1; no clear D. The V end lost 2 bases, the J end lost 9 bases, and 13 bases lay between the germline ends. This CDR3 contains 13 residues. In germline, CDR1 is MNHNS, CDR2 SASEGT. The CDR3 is CASSESGNAQAFF. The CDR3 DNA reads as TGTGCCAGCAGTGAATCCGGAAATGCGCAAGCTTTCTTT.

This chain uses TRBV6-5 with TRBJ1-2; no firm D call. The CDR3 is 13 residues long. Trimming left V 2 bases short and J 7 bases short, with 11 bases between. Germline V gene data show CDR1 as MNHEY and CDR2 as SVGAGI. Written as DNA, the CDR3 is TGTGCCAGCAGTTACGGCTCCGGTTTTGGCTACACCTTC. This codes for CASSYGSGFGYTF.

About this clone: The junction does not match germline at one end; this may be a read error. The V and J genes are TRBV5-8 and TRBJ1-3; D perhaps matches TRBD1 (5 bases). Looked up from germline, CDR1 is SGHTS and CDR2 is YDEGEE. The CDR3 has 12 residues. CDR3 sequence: CASSPEIGGAIF. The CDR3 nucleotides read TGTGCCAGCAGCCCTGAGATCGGAGGGGCCATTTTT.

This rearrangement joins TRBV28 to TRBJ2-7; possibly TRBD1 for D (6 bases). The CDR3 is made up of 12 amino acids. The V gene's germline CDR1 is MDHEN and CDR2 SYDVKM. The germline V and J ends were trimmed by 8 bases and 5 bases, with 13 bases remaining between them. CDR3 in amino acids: CASGGQRDEQYF. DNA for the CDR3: TGTGCCAGCGGGGGACAACGCGACGAGCAGTACTTC. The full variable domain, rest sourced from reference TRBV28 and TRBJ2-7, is DVKVTQSSRYLVKRTGEKVFLECVQDMDHENMFWYRQDPGLGLRLIYFSYDVKMKEKGDIPEGYSVSREKKERFSLILESASTNQTSMYLCASGGQRDEQYFGPGTRLTVT.

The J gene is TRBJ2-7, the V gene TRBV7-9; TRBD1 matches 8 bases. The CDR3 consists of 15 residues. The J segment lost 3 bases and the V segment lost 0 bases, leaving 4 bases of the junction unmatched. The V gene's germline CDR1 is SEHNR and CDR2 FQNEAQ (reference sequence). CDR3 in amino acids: CASSLATGVVYEQYF. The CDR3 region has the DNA TGTGCCAGCAGCTTAGCGACAGGGGTTGTCTACGAGCAGTACTTC.

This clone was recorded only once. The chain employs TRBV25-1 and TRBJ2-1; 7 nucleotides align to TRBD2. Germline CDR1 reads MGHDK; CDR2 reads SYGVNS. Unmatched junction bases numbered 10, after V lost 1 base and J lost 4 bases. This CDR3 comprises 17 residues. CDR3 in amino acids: CASSEFPSGGFYNEQFF. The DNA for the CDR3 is TGTGCCAGCAGTGAATTTCCTAGCGGAGGCTTTTACAATGAGCAGTTCTTC. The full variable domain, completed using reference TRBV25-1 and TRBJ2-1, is EADIYQTPRYLVIGTGKKITLECSQTMGHDKMYWYQQDPGMELHLIHYSYGVNSTEKGDLSSESTVSRIRTEHFPLTLESARPSHTSQYLCASSEFPSGGFYNEQFFGPGTRLTVL.

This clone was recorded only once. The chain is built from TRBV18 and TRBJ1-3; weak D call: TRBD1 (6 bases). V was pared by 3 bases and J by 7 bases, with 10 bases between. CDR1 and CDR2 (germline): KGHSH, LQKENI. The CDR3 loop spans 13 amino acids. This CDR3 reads CASSPQGMNTIYF. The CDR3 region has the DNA TGTGCCAGCTCACCGCAGGGGATGAACACCATATATTTT.

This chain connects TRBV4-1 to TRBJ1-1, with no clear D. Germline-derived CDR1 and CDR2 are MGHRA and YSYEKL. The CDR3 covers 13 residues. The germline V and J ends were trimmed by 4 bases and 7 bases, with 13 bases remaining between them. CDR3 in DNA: TGCGCCAGCAGCCGCCCAGGAACAGATGAAGCTTTCTTT. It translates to CASSRPGTDEAFF.

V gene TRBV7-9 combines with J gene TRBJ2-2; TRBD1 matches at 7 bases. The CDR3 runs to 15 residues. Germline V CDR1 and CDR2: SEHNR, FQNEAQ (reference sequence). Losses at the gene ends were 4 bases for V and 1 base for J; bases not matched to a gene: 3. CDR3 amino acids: CASSSGQLNTGELFF. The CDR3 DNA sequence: TGTGCCAGCAGCTCGGGACAGCTGAACACCGGGGAGCTGTTTTTT.

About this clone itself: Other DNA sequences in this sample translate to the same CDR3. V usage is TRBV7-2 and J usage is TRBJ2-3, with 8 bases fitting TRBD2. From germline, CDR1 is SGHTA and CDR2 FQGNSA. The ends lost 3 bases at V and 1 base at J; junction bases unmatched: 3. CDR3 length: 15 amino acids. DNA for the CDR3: TGTGCCAGCAGCTTGATAGCGGGGCGCACAGATACGCAGTATTTT. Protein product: CASSLIAGRTDTQYF.

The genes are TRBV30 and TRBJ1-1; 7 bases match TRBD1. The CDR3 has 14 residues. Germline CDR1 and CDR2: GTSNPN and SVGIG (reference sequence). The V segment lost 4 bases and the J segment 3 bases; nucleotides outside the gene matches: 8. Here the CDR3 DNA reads TGTGCCTGGAACCCAACAGGGGTATACACTGAAGCTTTCTTT. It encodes CAWNPTGVYTEAFF.

For the CDR3, the DNA is TGTGCCAGCACCTACAGGGCAACTAGCACAGATACGCAGTATTTT. Its translation is CASTYRATSTDTQYF. The chain carries TRBV6-5 and TRBJ2-3; maybe TRBD1 (6 bases). The germline gives CDR1 MNHEY, CDR2 SVGAGI. The V gene lost 7 bases and the J gene lost 0 bases, with 14 bases spanning the gap. CDR3 length: 15 amino acids.

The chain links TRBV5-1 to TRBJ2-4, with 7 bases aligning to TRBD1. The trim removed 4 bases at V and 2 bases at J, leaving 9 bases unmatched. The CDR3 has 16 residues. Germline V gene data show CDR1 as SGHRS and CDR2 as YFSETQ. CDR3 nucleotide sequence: TGCGCCAGCAGCATTCGGACAGGTAGTTCCAAAAACATTCAGTACTTC. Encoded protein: CASSIRTGSSKNIQYF.

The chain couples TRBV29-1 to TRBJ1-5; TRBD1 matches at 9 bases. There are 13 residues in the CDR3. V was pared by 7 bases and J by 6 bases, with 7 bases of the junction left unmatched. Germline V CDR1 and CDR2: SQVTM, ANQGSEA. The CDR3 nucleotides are TGCAGCGCCCGGGACAGGGACGGTCAGCCCCAGCATTTT. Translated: CSARDRDGQPQHF. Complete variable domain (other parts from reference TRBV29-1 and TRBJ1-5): SAVISQKPSRDICQRGTSLTIQCQVDSQVTMMFWYRQQPGQSLTLIATANQGSEATYESGFVIDKFPISRPNLTFSTLTVSNMSPEDSSIYLCSARDRDGQPQHFGDGTRLSIL.

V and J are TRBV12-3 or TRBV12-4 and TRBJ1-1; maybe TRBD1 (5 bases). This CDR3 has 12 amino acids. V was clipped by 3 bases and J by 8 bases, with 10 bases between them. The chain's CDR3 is CASSLKGEEAFF. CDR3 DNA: TGTGCCAGCAGTTTGAAAGGGGAGGAAGCTTTCTTT.

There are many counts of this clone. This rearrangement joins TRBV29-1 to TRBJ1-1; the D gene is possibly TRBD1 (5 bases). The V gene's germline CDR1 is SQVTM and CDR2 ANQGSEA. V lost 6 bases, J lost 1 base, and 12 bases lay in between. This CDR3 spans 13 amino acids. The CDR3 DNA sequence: TGCAGCGTCCCAGGGCAGGCGAACACTGAAGCTTTCTTT. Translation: CSVPGQANTEAFF.

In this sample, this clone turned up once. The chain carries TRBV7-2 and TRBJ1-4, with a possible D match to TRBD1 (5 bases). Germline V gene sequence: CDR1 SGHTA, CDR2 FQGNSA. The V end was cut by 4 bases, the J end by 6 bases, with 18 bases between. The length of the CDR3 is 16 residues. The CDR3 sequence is CASSWRGGSGDEKLFF. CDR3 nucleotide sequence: TGTGCCAGCAGCTGGCGGGGGGGAAGTGGGGATGAAAAACTGTTTTTT.

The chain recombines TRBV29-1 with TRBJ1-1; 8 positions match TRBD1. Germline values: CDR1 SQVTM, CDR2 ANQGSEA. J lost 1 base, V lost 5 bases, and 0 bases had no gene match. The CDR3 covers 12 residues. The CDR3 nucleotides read TGCAGCGTTCAGGGGGCGAACACTGAAGCTTTCTTT. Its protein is CSVQGANTEAFF. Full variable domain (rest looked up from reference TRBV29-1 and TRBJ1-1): SAVISQKPSRDICQRGTSLTIQCQVDSQVTMMFWYRQQPGQSLTLIATANQGSEATYESGFVIDKFPISRPNLTFSTLTVSNMSPEDSSIYLCSVQGANTEAFFGQGTRLTVV.

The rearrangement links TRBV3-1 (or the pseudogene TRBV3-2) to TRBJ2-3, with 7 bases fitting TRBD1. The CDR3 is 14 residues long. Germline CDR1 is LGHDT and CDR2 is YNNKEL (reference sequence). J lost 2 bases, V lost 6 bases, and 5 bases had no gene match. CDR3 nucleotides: TGTGCCAGCAGACCCGACAGGGCCACAGATACGCAGTATTTT. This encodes CASRPDRATDTQYF.